These 9 T cell receptor beta chains share one sample of origin, sequenced in a study of liver allograft versus peripheral blood T cells. About the research overall: Hepatic allograft T cell receptor repertoires were evaluated relative to those present in recipients' peripheral blood.

TCRdb reanalysed the reads using MiXCR and keeps one entry per CDR3 protein. This sample yields thousands of distinct CDR3 sequences, of which 16% are seen a single time; 1.8% belongs to the top ten. These receptors were taken from a human patient who had a liver transplant. These T cells may partly come from the graft donor.

This clonotype was seen at least ten times. This chain joins TRBV27 and TRBJ1-6; 10 positions agree with TRBD1. V trimming: 3 bases; J trimming: 11 bases; junction bases outside the gene matches: 4. This CDR3 has 14 residues. Germline CDR1 reads MNHEY; CDR2 reads SMNVEV (reference sequence). In DNA, the CDR3 is TGTGCCAGCAGTTTCCGGACAGGGGGTGCACCCCTCCACTTT. Protein: CASSFRTGGAPLHF.

The table lists this clonotype with a few counts. The chain has TRBV19 and TRBJ2-3, with D perhaps matching TRBD1 (6 bases). Germline V gene lookup returns CDR1 LNHDA and CDR2 SQIVND (reference sequence). Trimming cost V 2 bases and J 0 bases, with 6 bases left between them. The CDR3 extends over 14 amino acids. In DNA form, the CDR3 reads TGTGCCAGTAGTATACAGGGGAGCACAGATACGCAGTATTTT. Its translation: CASSIQGSTDTQYF.

This clonotype was detected ten times or more. CDR3 DNA sequence: TGTGCCAGCACCGAAAGCGGGGCAGATACGCAGTATTTT. It is translated as CASTESGADTQYF. The chain joins TRBV7-9 to TRBJ2-3; TRBD2 matches at 7 bases. Germline V gene lookup returns CDR1 SEHNR and CDR2 FQNEAQ (reference sequence). With 7 bases clipped from V and 4 bases from J, the junction kept 5 bases outside the gene matches. This CDR3 spans 13 amino acids. Together with reference TRBV7-9 and TRBJ2-3, the CDR3 gives the full variable domain: DTGVSQNPRHKITKRGQNVTFRCDPISEHNRLYWYRQTLGQGPEFLTYFQNEAQLEKSRLLSDRFSAERPKGSFSTLEIQRTEQGDSAMYLCASTESGADTQYFGPGTRLTVL.

The gene calls are TRBV2 and TRBJ1-4; D is unresolved. The CDR3 covers 11 residues. Trimming removed 3 bases at V and 10 bases at J, with 6 bases between. CDR1 SNHLY and CDR2 FYNNEI come from the germline V gene. CDR3 nucleotide sequence: TGTGCCAGCAGTGAGAGTGGAAAACTGTTTTTT. It encodes CASSESGKLFF.

This clonotype is labeled as medium-sized. The genes are TRBV29-1 and TRBJ1-2; D is perhaps TRBD1 (6 bases). Germline V gene data show CDR1 as SQVTM and CDR2 as ANQGSEA. The V and J ends lost 4 bases and 3 bases respectively, with 9 bases between them. This CDR3 spans 12 amino acids. The CDR3 DNA sequence: TGCAGCGTTGTTAGGACAGACTATGGCTACACCTTC. This codes for CSVVRTDYGYTF.

This clonotype appeared many times. The gene calls are TRBV6-5 and TRBJ2-7; 8 positions match TRBD2. Germline V lookup: CDR1 MNHEY, CDR2 SVGAGI. J gave up 8 bases and V 0 bases, and 12 bases lay outside the gene matches. This CDR3 contains 16 residues. CDR3 amino acids: CASSYSGPGTSMKQYF. The CDR3 DNA is TGTGCCAGCAGTTACTCGGGCCCCGGGACTAGTATGAAGCAGTACTTC.

This clonotype is labeled medium-sized. The V and J genes are TRBV27 and TRBJ1-1; 8 nucleotides line up with TRBD1. Per the germline V gene, CDR1 is MNHEY and CDR2 is SMNVEV (reference sequence). Germline trimming cut 5 bases from V and 6 bases from J; bases unmatched to any gene: 11. CDR3 length: 15 amino acids. The CDR3 DNA reads TGTGCCAGCAGTACCCTGGACAGGGCGATTGCTGAAGCTTTCTTT. Translating gives CASSTLDRAIAEAFF.

By sample fraction, this clonotype is medium-sized. The V and J genes are TRBV7-9 and TRBJ1-5; unclear D gene. Trimming stripped 1 base from V and 5 bases from J, with 6 bases between. CDR1 and CDR2 (germline): SEHNR, FQNEAQ (reference sequence). The CDR3 runs 13 residues. CDR3 sequence reads: CASSLEGDQPQHF. CDR3 bases: TGTGCCAGCAGCTTAGAGGGAGATCAGCCCCAGCATTTT.

This clonotype was recorded at least ten times. This chain uses TRBV7-2 with TRBJ1-1; D unresolved. The CDR3 runs to 15 residues. Germline-derived CDR1 and CDR2 are SGHTA and FQGNSA. V lost 5 bases and J 5 bases, leaving 18 bases between the germline ends. CDR3 sequence reads: CASSPPQIRRTEAFF. The DNA of the CDR3 is TGTGCCAGCAGCCCGCCACAAATCAGACGGACTGAAGCTTTCTTT. The variable domain in full, with the rest retrieved from reference TRBV7-2 and TRBJ1-1, is GAGVSQSPSNKVTEKGKDVELRCDPISGHTALYWYRQSLGQGLEFLIYFQGNSAPDKSGLPSDRFSAERTGGSVSTLTIQRTQQEDSAVYLCASSPPQIRRTEAFFGQGTRLTVV.